Below, 8 T cell receptor beta chains from the same sample are listed, as sequenced in a study of early T cells in non-severe SARS-CoV-2 infection. MiXCR was run by TCRdb on the 5' RACE reads, yielding one entry per CDR3 protein. This table holds about 100,000 distinct CDR3 sequences, about 13% found once. Sample: whole blood. Receptor source: an adult who was a healthcare worker with PCR-confirmed SARS-CoV-2 infection or an uninfected control (not recorded which).

This clonotype was detected a few times. The rearrangement links TRBV29-1 to TRBJ2-3; D possibly corresponds to TRBD2 (5 bases). Germline V gene lookup returns CDR1 SQVTM and CDR2 ANQGSEA. Trimming shortened V by 3 bases and J by 2 bases, and 9 bases separated the two germline ends. The CDR3 contains 13 residues. As DNA, the CDR3 is TGCAGCGTTGATTCCGGGGTCACAGATACGCAGTATTTT. Residues: CSVDSGVTDTQYF.

This clonotype has more than one count but fewer than ten. The chain employs TRBV29-1 and TRBJ2-7, with D perhaps TRBD1 (6 bases). The CDR3 length is 13 residues. The V gene's germline CDR1 is SQVTM and CDR2 ANQGSEA. Trimming pared 4 bases from V and 6 bases from J, leaving 16 bases between. The CDR3: CSVVKGWDTEQYF. The DNA for the CDR3 is TGCAGCGTTGTAAAGGGGTGGGACACCGAGCAGTACTTC.

The rearrangement uses TRBV6-2 or TRBV6-3 and TRBJ1-1; TRBD1 aligns across 10 bases. Germline CDR1 and CDR2: MNHEY and SVGEGT. This CDR3 is 13 amino acids long. The junction had 5 bases not matched to a gene; V was cut back by 5 bases and J by 8 bases. CDR3 protein: CASSAGQGNEAFF. CDR3 coding DNA: TGTGCCAGCAGTGCGGGACAGGGGAACGAAGCTTTCTTT.

This clonotype was recorded many times. The chain has TRBV25-1 and TRBJ1-5; a weak D match, TRBD1 (5 bases). From germline, CDR1 is MGHDK and CDR2 SYGVNS. This CDR3 has 12 residues. The V and J ends lost 3 bases and 6 bases respectively, with 6 bases between them. For the CDR3, the DNA is TGTGCCAGCAGTGACGGGGGTCAGCCCCAGCATTTT. Amino acids: CASSDGGQPQHF.

This clonotype was recorded many times. CDR3 protein: CASSSLTSGGANNEQFF. In DNA, the CDR3 is TGTGCCAGCAGCTCCCTGACTAGCGGGGGGGCCAACAATGAGCAGTTCTTC. V usage is TRBV7-9 and J usage is TRBJ2-1; 14 bases line up with TRBD2. The CDR3 is made up of 17 amino acids. Germline CDR1 SEHNR, CDR2 FQNEAQ (reference sequence). Trimming removed 4 bases from V and 5 bases from J; junction bases left unmatched: 7.

The chain carries TRBV28 and TRBJ1-4, with D hard to call. Trimming removed 8 bases at V and 0 bases at J, with 16 bases between. Germline assignment: CDR1 MDHEN and CDR2 SYDVKM. This CDR3 has 16 residues. CDR3 nucleotide sequence: TGTGCCAGCGGGAGCAGGAGGTGGACAACTAATGAAAAACTGTTTTTT. It encodes CASGSRRWTTNEKLFF.

This clonotype has more than one count but fewer than ten. The chain couples TRBV6-5 to TRBJ1-1; D perhaps matches TRBD1 (5 bases). The CDR3 consists of 15 residues. Trimming pared 10 bases from V and 0 bases from J, leaving 18 bases between. Looked up from germline, CDR1 is MNHEY and CDR2 is SVGAGI. The CDR3 protein is CATSSQGLVNTEAFF. As DNA, the CDR3 is TGTGCCACCTCGTCCCAGGGTCTGGTGAACACTGAAGCTTTCTTT.

This clonotype was counted between two and nine times. The DNA of the CDR3 is TGTGCCAGCAGCTTCGGTGATAACAATCAGCCCCAGCATTTT. Translation: CASSFGDNNQPQHF. The J gene is TRBJ1-5, the V gene TRBV7-8, with D unresolved. CDR3 length equals 14 residues. V lost 3 bases and J lost 3, with 9 bases in between. Germline CDR1 and CDR2: SGHVS and FQNEAQ.